This T cell receptor beta chain was retrieved from a study of human T cells and chemical hapten exposure. Points from the study as a whole: Patch test score rose with PT1 expanded TCRs, significant at 8, 16, 32, not 4.

V trimming: 1 base; J trimming: 4 bases; junction bases outside the gene matches: 6. This CDR3 has 16 amino acids. The germline V gene has CDR1 LNHNV and CDR2 YYDKDF (reference sequence). Points on this clonotype: Antigen specificity is unknown.

This sample's time point: patch test 1, 2 weeks after DPC sensitization. Stated treatment: therapeutic diphenylcyclopropenone sensitization with weekly scalp DPC. Total RNA was extracted from unfractionated whole blood. TCRdb itself ran the RACE reads through MiXCR, one entry per CDR3 protein. Seen here are 95,000 to 100,000 distinct CDR3 sequences, approximately 13% observed once, and the top ten hold over 2%. The chain employs TRBV15 and TRBJ2-5; 10 nucleotides match TRBD1. The sample here was whole blood, taken in connection with sensitization to the hapten diphenylcyclopropenone (DPC). This clonotype was obtained from a woman aged 40 to 49 with alopecia areata. Some clones in this sample may be carry-over from other donors' samples. Written as DNA, the CDR3 is TGTGCCACCAGCAGAGGAGGACAGGGGGTACGAGAGACCCAGTACTTC. This sequence encodes CATSRGGQGVRETQYF.